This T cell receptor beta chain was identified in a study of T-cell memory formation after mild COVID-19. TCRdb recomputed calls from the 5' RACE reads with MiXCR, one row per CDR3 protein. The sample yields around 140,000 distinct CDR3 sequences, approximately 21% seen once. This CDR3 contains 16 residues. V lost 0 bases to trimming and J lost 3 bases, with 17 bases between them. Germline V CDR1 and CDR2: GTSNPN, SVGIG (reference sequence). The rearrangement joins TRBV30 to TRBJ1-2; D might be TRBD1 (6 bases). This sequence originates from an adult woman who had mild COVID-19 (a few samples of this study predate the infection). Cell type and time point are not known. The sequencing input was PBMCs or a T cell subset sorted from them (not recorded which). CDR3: CAWSVRLGAGDYGYTF. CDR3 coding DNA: TGTGCCTGGAGTGTACGGTTGGGGGCAGGCGACTATGGCTACACCTTC.